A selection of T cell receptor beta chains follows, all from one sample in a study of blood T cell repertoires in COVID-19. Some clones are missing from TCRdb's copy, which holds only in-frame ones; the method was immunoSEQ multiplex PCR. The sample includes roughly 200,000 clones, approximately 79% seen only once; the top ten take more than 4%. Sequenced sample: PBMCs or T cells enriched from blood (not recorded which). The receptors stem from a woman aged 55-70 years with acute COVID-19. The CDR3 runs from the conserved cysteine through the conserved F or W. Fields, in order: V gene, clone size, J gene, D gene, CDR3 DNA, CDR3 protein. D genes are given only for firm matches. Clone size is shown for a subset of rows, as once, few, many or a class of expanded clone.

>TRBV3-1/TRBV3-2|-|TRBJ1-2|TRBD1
TGTGCCAGCAGCCAATTATCCGGGACAGACTATGGCTACACCTTC
CASSQLSGTDYGYTF
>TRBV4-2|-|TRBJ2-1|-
TGTGCCAGCAGCCAAGTCGACGCCGGCGGCAATGAGCAGTTCTTC
CASSQVDAGGNEQFF
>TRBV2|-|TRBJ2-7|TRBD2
TGTGCCAGCAGGGATCTCTGGACTAGCGGGACCCTCTACGAGCAGTACTTC
CASRDLWTSGTLYEQYF
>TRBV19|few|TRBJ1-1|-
TGTGCCAGTAGTATGGTGGGCAAGATCGCTTTCTTT
CASSMVGKIAFF
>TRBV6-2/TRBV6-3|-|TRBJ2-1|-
TGTGCCAGCAGTCCATCGGGGGGCCCGGGCAATGAGCAGTTCTTC
CASSPSGGPGNEQFF
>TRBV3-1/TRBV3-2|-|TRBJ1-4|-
TGTGCCGTACACAGCGGGACCCATGAAAAACTGTTTTTT
CAVHSGTHEKLFF
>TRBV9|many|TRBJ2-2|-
TGTGCCAGCAGCACCTCACAGGGATCCACCGGGGAGCTGTTTTTT
CASSTSQGSTGELFF
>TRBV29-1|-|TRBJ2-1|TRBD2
TGCAGCGTTGAATCCGTCGCGGGAGATTACAATGAGCAGTTCTTC
CSVESVAGDYNEQFF
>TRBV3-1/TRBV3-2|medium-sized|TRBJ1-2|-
TGTGCCAGCAGCCAAGACAGGTATGGCTACACCTTC
CASSQDRYGYTF
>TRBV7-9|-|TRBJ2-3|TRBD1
TGTGCCAGCAGCTCACCCTCGGGACAGACAGATACGCAGTATTTT
CASSSPSGQTDTQYF
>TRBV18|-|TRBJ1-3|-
TGTGCCAGCTCACCATCAGGGCTCAGAAGCTCTGGAAACACCATATATTTT
CASSPSGLRSSGNTIYF
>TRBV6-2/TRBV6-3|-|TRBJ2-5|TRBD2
TGTGCCAGCAGTTACTCGACAGCGGGGGGGCCGGAGACCCAGTACTTC
CASSYSTAGGPETQYF
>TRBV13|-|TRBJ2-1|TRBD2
TGTGCCAGCAGCCTCCTAGCGGGCGGTCCGTACAATGAGCAGTTCTTC
CASSLLAGGPYNEQFF
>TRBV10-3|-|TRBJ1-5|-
TGTGCCATCAGTGAATCAGGGTATAGCAATCAGCCCCAGCATTTT
CAISESGYSNQPQHF
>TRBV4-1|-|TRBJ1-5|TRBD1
TGCGCCAGCAGCCAATCTCTCCGCAGGGGGGATGCTAGCAATCAGCCCCAGCATTTT
CASSQSLRRGDASNQPQHF
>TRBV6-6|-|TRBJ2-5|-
TGTGCCAGCAGTTACTCCACGGTAGCGGACGGGGAGACCCAGTACTTC
CASSYSTVADGETQYF
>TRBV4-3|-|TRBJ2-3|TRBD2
TGCGCCAGCAGCCGCGGGACTAGCGGGGAAGATACGCAGTATTTT
CASSRGTSGEDTQYF
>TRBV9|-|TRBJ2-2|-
TGTGCCAGCAGCGTACAGATGAACACCGGGGAGCTGTTTTTT
CASSVQMNTGELFF
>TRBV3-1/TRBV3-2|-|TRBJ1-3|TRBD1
TGTGCCAGCAGCGGTGACAGGGCAACAGGAAACACCATATATTTT
CASSGDRATGNTIYF